The 17 T cell receptor beta chains below were found in one sample sequenced in a study of cytomegalovirus exposure and HLA in healthy donors. The PCR used 60 Vbeta and 13 Jbeta primers. The protocol was immunoSEQ multiplex PCR, while the TCRdb copy is restricted to in-frame clones and leaves out a portion. This sample has about 140,000 clones, with nearly 70% found just once. The specimen sequenced was PBMCs. The receptors shown here come from a man aged 25-45 years in good health and CMV-seropositive.

The rearrangement links TRBV6-6 to TRBJ1-2; D is perhaps TRBD1 (6 bases). Germline V gene lookup returns CDR1 MNHNY and CDR2 SVGAGI (reference sequence). Trimming left V 7 bases short and J 8 bases short, with 17 bases between. The CDR3 covers 13 residues. CDR3 sequence: CASTQQGPRGYTF. The CDR3, as DNA: TGTGCCAGCACTCAACAGGGCCCCAGGGGCTACACCTTC.

This chain joins TRBV6-5 and TRBJ1-4; TRBD1 agrees at 10 bases. Per germline, CDR1 MNHEY and CDR2 SVGAGI. This CDR3 has 14 amino acids. Trimming cost V 5 bases and J 7 bases; bases outside gene matches: 4. This CDR3 reads CASSQTGGGEKLFF. The CDR3 nucleotides are TGTGCCAGCAGTCAGACAGGGGGCGGTGAAAAACTGTTTTTT.

The chain links TRBV10-1 to TRBJ1-1; the D is unclear. This CDR3 comprises 14 residues. Germline CDR1 reads WNHNN; CDR2 reads SYGVQD (reference sequence). V was trimmed by 1 base and J by 1 base, leaving 7 bases between them. The CDR3 region has the DNA TGCGCCAGCAGTGAGTGGCAGTCGAACACTGAAGCTTTCTTT. Its translation is CASSEWQSNTEAFF.

This chain links TRBV11-3 with TRBJ2-3, with 8 positions matching TRBD1. This CDR3 is built from 16 residues. Germline assignment: CDR1 SGHNT and CDR2 YENEEA. The ends lost 5 bases at V and 4 bases at J; junction bases unmatched: 11. CDR3 sequence: CASSPSMDRAADTQYF. CDR3 sequence (DNA): TGTGCCAGCAGCCCCTCAATGGACAGGGCCGCAGATACGCAGTATTTT.

The chain couples TRBV4-1 to TRBJ2-2, with 11 bases fitting TRBD2. Germline lookup yields CDR1 MGHRA and CDR2 YSYEKL. After removal of 11 bases from V and 2 bases from J, the junction contained 19 bases not matched to a gene. CDR3 length: 19 amino acids. The CDR3 reads CAGSLSYRLAGTNTGELFF. The CDR3 bases are TGCGCCGGCTCACTAAGTTATCGACTAGCGGGAACAAACACCGGGGAGCTGTTTTTT.

The genes are TRBV10-1 and TRBJ2-7, with unresolved D. This CDR3 has 13 residues. V was cut by 5 bases and J by 6 bases, with 14 bases left in between. CDR1 is WNHNN, CDR2 SYGVQD, per germline (reference sequence). The CDR3 sequence: CASSLRAFSEQYF. CDR3 coding DNA: TGCGCCAGCAGTTTGAGAGCCTTCTCCGAGCAGTACTTC.

This chain links TRBV7-3 with TRBJ2-5, with 8 bases that match TRBD1. Trimming removed 4 bases from V and 1 base from J; junction bases left unmatched: 2. The germline V gene has CDR1 SGHTA and CDR2 FQGTGA. CDR3 length: 14 amino acids. DNA of the CDR3: TGTGCCAGCAGCTCCACAGGGGGCCAAGAGACCCAGTACTTC. This sequence encodes CASSSTGGQETQYF.

The rearrangement links TRBV11-2 to TRBJ2-2; 10 nucleotides align to TRBD2. V lost 6 bases and J lost 2; bases outside the gene matches: 12. This CDR3 has 18 residues. Germline V gene data show CDR1 as SGHAT and CDR2 as FQNNGV. The CDR3 reads CASSKTRLAGVNTGELFF. In nucleotides, the CDR3 is TGTGCCAGCAGTAAAACCCGGCTAGCGGGAGTTAACACCGGGGAGCTGTTTTTT. The full variable domain, with the rest looked up from reference TRBV11-2 and TRBJ2-2, is EAGVAQSPRYKIIEKRQSVAFWCNPISGHATLYWYQQILGQGPKLLIQFQNNGVVDDSQLPKDRFSAERLKGVDSTLKIQPAKLEDSAVYLCASSKTRLAGVNTGELFFGEGSRLTVL.

This rearrangement joins TRBV5-4 to TRBJ2-1, with 15 bases lining up with TRBD2. The CDR3 spans 18 residues. Trimming removed 4 bases from V and 7 bases from J; junction bases left unmatched: 12. The germline V gene encodes CDR1 SGHNT and CDR2 YYREEE (reference sequence). DNA of the CDR3: TGTGCCAGCAGCCGCGGGACTAGCGGGAGGCGTAACACTAATGAGCAGTTCTTC. The encoded protein is CASSRGTSGRRNTNEQFF. Looking up the rest from reference TRBV5-4 and TRBJ2-1 gives the full variable domain: ETGVTQSPTHLIKTRGQQVTLRCSSQSGHNTVSWYQQALGQGPQFIFQYYREEENGRGNFPPRFSGLQFPNYSSELNVNALELDDSALYLCASSRGTSGRRNTNEQFFGPGTRLTVL.

The CDR3 DNA sequence: TGTGCCAGCACGGACACTTGGGGTCAGCCCCAGCATTTT. This translates into CASTDTWGQPQHF. The V call is TRBV6-1, the J call TRBJ1-5; weak D call: TRBD1 (5 bases). The CDR3 contains 13 residues. CDR1 is MNHNS, CDR2 SASEGT, per germline. Trimming removed 7 bases at V and 6 bases at J, with 13 bases between.

V is TRBV4-1 and J is TRBJ2-7, with no clear D. This CDR3 has 14 amino acids. Germline V CDR1 and CDR2: MGHRA, YSYEKL. V lost 0 bases and J 2 bases, leaving 8 bases between the germline ends. CDR3 DNA sequence: TGCGCCAGCAGCCAAGAGGGCAGTCCCTACGAGCAGTACTTC. Protein: CASSQEGSPYEQYF.

The rearrangement joins TRBV5-1 to TRBJ2-7; D may be TRBD2 (6 bases). V lost 4 bases and J 9 bases, leaving 23 bases between the germline ends. The germline V gene has CDR1 SGHRS and CDR2 YFSETQ. The CDR3 consists of 15 residues. The CDR3 DNA follows: TGCGCCAGCAGCACCACGACTAGATTTCTGGGGGGGCAGTACTTC. Amino acids: CASSTTTRFLGGQYF. Supplemented by reference TRBV5-1 and TRBJ2-7, the full variable domain reads KAGVTQTPRYLIKTRGQQVTLSCSPISGHRSVSWYQQTPGQGLQFLFEYFSETQRNKGNFPGRFSGRQFSNSRSEMNVSTLELGDSALYLCASSTTTRFLGGQYFGPGTRLTVT.

The V and J genes are TRBV5-1 and TRBJ1-3; no reliable D call. Trimming left V 6 bases short and J 1 base short, with 11 bases between. The germline V gene has CDR1 SGHRS and CDR2 YFSETQ. The CDR3 is 14 amino acids. The CDR3 is CASKELGSGNTIYF. CDR3 sequence (DNA): TGCGCCAGCAAAGAACTAGGGTCTGGAAACACCATATATTTT.

This clone was detected a few times. The chain links TRBV7-2 to TRBJ2-7; D might be TRBD2 (5 bases). CDR1 and CDR2 (germline): SGHTA, FQGNSA. Trimming removed 4 bases from V and 3 bases from J, with 13 bases in between. There are 14 residues in the CDR3. CDR3 protein: CASSSTGNDYEQYF. The CDR3 DNA reads TGTGCCAGCAGCTCAACCGGGAACGACTACGAGCAGTACTTC.

The chain carries TRBV6-1 and TRBJ2-7, with 8 bases aligning to TRBD1. The length of the CDR3 is 13 residues. J gave up 3 bases and V 4 bases, and 2 bases lay outside the gene matches. The germline gives CDR1 MNHNS, CDR2 SASEGT. The CDR3 protein is CASSVGTGYEQYF. The CDR3, as DNA: TGTGCCAGCAGTGTCGGGACAGGCTACGAGCAGTACTTC.

The rearrangement links TRBV6-5 to TRBJ1-1; the D is unclear. Germline loops: CDR1 MNHEY, CDR2 SVGAGI. The CDR3 is 14 residues long. Trimming shortened V by 2 bases and J by 1 base, and 8 bases separated the two germline ends. The CDR3 region is CASSYGWQNTEAFF. The CDR3 coding sequence is TGTGCCAGCAGTTACGGTTGGCAGAACACTGAAGCTTTCTTT.

The chain joins TRBV2 to TRBJ1-2; 10 positions match TRBD1. Germline CDR1 reads SNHLY; CDR2 reads FYNNEI. J lost 6 bases, V lost 7 bases, and 11 bases had no gene match. The length of the CDR3 is 15 residues. The CDR3 DNA reads TGTGCCAGCATAAAAACCGGGACAGGGGCTGATGGCTACACCTTC. Protein sequence: CASIKTGTGADGYTF.